These 18 T cell receptor beta chains share one sample of origin, sequenced in a study of blood T cell repertoires in COVID-19. Sequencing used immunoSEQ multiplex PCR; TCRdb keeps in-frame clones, though not all of them. The sample records about 200,000 clones, about 92% being singletons. Sequencing was performed on peripheral blood. The receptors derive from a man between 25 and 39 years old with acute or convalescent COVID-19.

As regards this clone: The final CDR3 position lacks the conserved phenylalanine or tryptophan, pointing to a likely read error. The DNA is left out, because the CDR3 cannot be placed on it with certainty; the CDR3 is given as TCRdb lists it. The chain employs TRBV6-1 and TRBJ1-1; TRBD1, the D gene given by the table, was not confirmed from the DNA. The CDR3 is 14 residues long, counting both termini. Germline V gene lookup returns CDR1 MNHNS and CDR2 SASEGT. The CDR3 protein is CASSEEWDRAISIV.

The chain employs TRBV3-1 (or the pseudogene TRBV3-2) and TRBJ1-2; no clear D. V was pared by 4 bases and J by 7 bases, with 13 bases between. The CDR3 spans 13 residues. Germline V gene sequence: CDR1 LGHDT, CDR2 YNNKEL (reference sequence). This CDR3 reads CASSLRGSGGYTF. In DNA, the CDR3 is TGTGCCAGCAGCCTACGGGGTTCTGGTGGCTACACCTTC.

The genes are TRBV21-1 and TRBJ2-1; the D segment call TRBD2 is taken from the table without a DNA check. TRBV21-1 is reported as a pseudogene. CDR3 length equals 14 residues. The CDR3 coding sequence is TGTGCCAGCAGCAGTGGAGTAATACACAATGAGCAGTTCTTC. This translates into CASSSGVIHNEQFF.

The chain couples TRBV15 to TRBJ2-7; D might be TRBD2 (5 bases). CDR3 length equals 15 residues. Germline lookup yields CDR1 LNHNV and CDR2 YYDKDF (reference sequence). The V and J ends lost 1 base and 2 bases respectively, with 12 bases between them. CDR3 DNA sequence: TGTGCCACCAGCAGAGCTAGATCGGGGACCTACGAGCAGTACTTC. It encodes CATSRARSGTYEQYF. The full variable domain, with the rest looked up from reference TRBV15 and TRBJ2-7, is DAMVIQNPRYQVTQFGKPVTLSCSQTLNHNVMYWYQQKSSQAPKLLFHYYDKDFNNEADTPDNFQSRRPNTSFCFLDIRSPGLGDTAMYLCATSRARSGTYEQYFGPGTRLTVT.

The rearrangement joins TRBV2 to TRBJ2-2; D perhaps matches TRBD1 (6 bases). Trimming took off 6 bases at V and 6 bases at J, with 23 bases between the two ends. Germline CDR1 SNHLY, CDR2 FYNNEI. The CDR3 contains 17 residues. This CDR3 is CASRAGVQVLYAGELFF. CDR3 DNA: TGTGCCAGCAGGGCAGGGGTTCAGGTGTTGTATGCCGGGGAGCTGTTTTTT.

This clone was found once. J is TRBJ2-7 and V is TRBV30; D is possibly TRBD1 (6 bases). CDR3 size: 15 residues. In germline, CDR1 is GTSNPN, CDR2 SVGIG (reference sequence). With 4 bases removed from V and 3 bases from J, the gap between germline ends came to 19 bases. CDR3 nucleotide sequence: TGTGCCTGGAATTTAGGCATCAGGGGCCTCTACGAGCAGTACTTC. Its protein product is CAWNLGIRGLYEQYF.

CDR3 in amino acids: CASPTSVSLSGANVLTF. In nucleotides, the CDR3 is TGTGCCAGCCCTACTAGCGTTAGTTTGTCTGGGGCCAACGTCCTGACTTTC. The V call is TRBV5-8, the J call TRBJ2-6; 7 bases align to TRBD2. The germline CDR1 and CDR2 sequences are SGHTS and YDEGEE. Germline trimming cut 7 bases from V and 1 base from J; bases unmatched to any gene: 11. The CDR3 extends over 17 amino acids.

This clone was recorded only once. The chain is built from TRBV2 and TRBJ2-7, with D perhaps TRBD2 (6 bases). The CDR3 contains 12 residues. Trimming shortened V by 4 bases and J by 5 bases, and 9 bases separated the two germline ends. Germline V gene sequence: CDR1 SNHLY, CDR2 FYNNEI. CDR3 amino acids: CASSGGGNEQYF. For the CDR3, the DNA is TGTGCCAGCAGTGGAGGCGGGAACGAGCAGTACTTC. Full variable domain (remainder filled in from reference TRBV2 and TRBJ2-7): EPEVTQTPSHQVTQMGQEVILRCVPISNHLYFYWYRQILGQKVEFLVSFYNNEISEKSEIFDDQFSVERPDGSNFTLKIRSTKLEDSAMYFCASSGGGNEQYFGPGTRLTVT.

The CDR3 DNA sequence: TGCAGCGTTCTACTAGGAAACACTGAAGCTTTCTTT. Protein product: CSVLLGNTEAFF. The V call is TRBV29-1, the J call TRBJ1-1, with D unclear. Trimming took off 5 bases at V and 2 bases at J, with 9 bases between the two ends. The V gene's germline CDR1 is SQVTM and CDR2 ANQGSEA. The CDR3 runs to 12 residues.

This clone has more than one count but fewer than ten. CDR3 amino acids: CASSETRGNEQFF. CDR3 DNA: TGTGCCAGCAGTGAAACAAGGGGGAATGAGCAGTTCTTC. The chain employs TRBV2 and TRBJ2-1; a weak D match, TRBD1 (6 bases). V was cut by 2 bases and J by 7 bases, with 9 bases left in between. Germline loops: CDR1 SNHLY, CDR2 FYNNEI. CDR3 length: 13 amino acids.

Comments on this clone: Other DNA sequences in this sample translate to the same CDR3. This chain joins TRBV11-3 and TRBJ2-5; D ambiguous. Germline V lookup: CDR1 SGHNT, CDR2 YENEEA. The CDR3 covers 12 residues. V was clipped by 0 bases and J by 4 bases, with 3 bases between them. The CDR3 spells CASSLDRETQYF. The CDR3, as DNA: TGTGCCAGCAGCTTAGATAGAGAGACCCAGTACTTC.

V gene TRBV9 combines with J gene TRBJ2-1, with D perhaps matching TRBD1 (7 bases). In germline, CDR1 is SGDLS, CDR2 YYNGEE. V gave up 0 bases and J gave up 9 bases, with 16 bases separating them. The CDR3 runs to 15 residues. CDR3 amino acids: CASSVGAGGRSEQFF. CDR3 coding DNA: TGTGCCAGCAGCGTAGGGGCAGGGGGGAGAAGTGAGCAGTTCTTC.

V usage is TRBV5-4 and J usage is TRBJ2-7, with 7 nucleotides matching TRBD2. Looked up from germline, CDR1 is SGHNT and CDR2 is YYREEE (reference sequence). J lost 6 bases, V lost 2 bases, and 8 bases had no gene match. This CDR3 is 14 amino acids long. CDR3 region: CASSFWGGRSEQYF. CDR3 DNA sequence: TGTGCCAGCAGCTTCTGGGGGGGACGGAGCGAGCAGTACTTC.

The gene calls are TRBV9 and TRBJ2-5; 9 bases agree with TRBD2. Trimming removed 4 bases from V and 4 bases from J; junction bases left unmatched: 17. In germline, CDR1 is SGDLS, CDR2 YYNGEE. The CDR3 extends over 18 amino acids. The CDR3 DNA reads TGTGCCAGCAGCCATAGCGGGAGCCCGCGTCTGGGGGGAGAGACCCAGTACTTC. Amino acid sequence: CASSHSGSPRLGGETQYF. Looking up the rest from reference TRBV9 and TRBJ2-5 gives the full variable domain: DSGVTQTPKHLITATGQRVTLRCSPRSGDLSVYWYQQSLDQGLQFLIQYYNGEERAKGNILERFSAQQFPDLHSELNLSSLELGDSALYFCASSHSGSPRLGGETQYFGPGTRLLVL.

The rearrangement joins TRBV3-1 (or the pseudogene TRBV3-2) to TRBJ1-2; D is unclear. V was shortened by 5 bases and J by 6 bases, with 13 bases between the two germline ends. The CDR3 extends over 13 amino acids. Germline V gene sequence: CDR1 LGHDT, CDR2 YNNKEL (reference sequence). The CDR3 loop reads CASSSSVMNGYTF. In nucleotides, the CDR3 is TGTGCCAGCAGCTCTTCGGTTATGAATGGCTACACCTTC.

The chain couples TRBV24-1 to TRBJ2-3; D is unresolved. V was shortened by 2 bases and J by 7 bases, with 9 bases between the two germline ends. This CDR3 contains 13 residues. Germline V lookup: CDR1 KGHDR, CDR2 SFDVKD. CDR3 nucleotide sequence: TGTGCCACCAGTGATTCATCAGGAAATACGCAGTATTTT. Protein: CATSDSSGNTQYF.

The V call is TRBV3-1 (or the pseudogene TRBV3-2), the J call TRBJ2-3; 8 positions agree with TRBD1. The CDR3 is 14 residues long. V was pared by 6 bases and J by 3 bases, with 5 bases of the junction left unmatched. Germline CDR1 reads LGHDT; CDR2 reads YNNKEL (reference sequence). In DNA, the CDR3 is TGTGCCAGCAGTCACAGACAGGGGACAGATACGCAGTATTTT. Translation: CASSHRQGTDTQYF.

The chain couples TRBV11-2 to TRBJ2-5; D possibly corresponds to TRBD2 (5 bases). The CDR3 length is 15 residues. Germline V gene lookup returns CDR1 SGHAT and CDR2 FQNNGV. The V and J ends lost 4 bases and 3 bases respectively, with 15 bases between them. The CDR3 is CASSWRIATKETQYF. CDR3 coding DNA: TGTGCCAGCAGCTGGAGGATAGCGACTAAAGAGACCCAGTACTTC. Looking up the rest from reference TRBV11-2 and TRBJ2-5 gives the full variable domain: EAGVAQSPRYKIIEKRQSVAFWCNPISGHATLYWYQQILGQGPKLLIQFQNNGVVDDSQLPKDRFSAERLKGVDSTLKIQPAKLEDSAVYLCASSWRIATKETQYFGPGTRLLVL.